Shown below are 19 T cell receptor beta chains from a single sample sequenced in a study of blood T cell repertoires in COVID-19. Clones were sequenced by immunoSEQ multiplex PCR, and TCRdb holds only the in-frame ones, with some missing. The table shows around 94,000 clones, with around 73% occurring only once. Sample: peripheral blood. The receptors come from a man in his sixties with active or convalescent COVID-19.

The chain employs TRBV10-3 and TRBJ1-2; 7 nucleotides match TRBD1. There are 13 residues in the CDR3. Looked up from germline, CDR1 is ENHRY and CDR2 is SYGVKD. V shed 6 bases, J shed 8 bases, and the junction held 9 bases outside the gene matches. For the CDR3, the DNA is TGTGCCATCAGGGGGGACAGCTCGGGCGGCTACACCTTC. Protein sequence: CAIRGDSSGGYTF.

The chain uses TRBV28 and TRBJ1-5; 7 bases are a match to TRBD1. J was trimmed by 6 bases and V by 6 bases; bases with no gene match: 5. Germline-derived CDR1 and CDR2 are MDHEN and SYDVKM. This CDR3 spans 13 amino acids. CDR3 DNA: TGTGCCAGCAGGACAGGGTTGAGTCAGCCCCAGCATTTT. It yields the protein CASRTGLSQPQHF.

The rearrangement joins TRBV2 to TRBJ2-5; 8 bases are a match to TRBD2. Germline loops: CDR1 SNHLY, CDR2 FYNNEI. The CDR3 loop spans 15 amino acids. Unmatched junction bases numbered 7, after V lost 3 bases and J lost 4 bases. Here the CDR3 reads CASSDRSGRGETQYF. DNA of the CDR3: TGTGCCAGCAGTGATAGGAGCGGGAGAGGAGAGACCCAGTACTTC.

DNA for the CDR3: TGTGCCAGCAGCCCGGGGTTGGGGGAGCAGTACTTC. Translated, it gives CASSPGLGEQYF. The rearrangement joins TRBV3-1 (or the pseudogene TRBV3-2) to TRBJ2-7; a possible D gene is TRBD2 (5 bases). The germline V and J ends were trimmed by 4 bases and 7 bases, with 11 bases remaining between them. The CDR3 sequence is 12 residues long. The germline gives CDR1 LGHDT, CDR2 YNNKEL (reference sequence).

The CDR3, as DNA: TGTGCCAGCAGTAGCGGGAGGGCCGGCACAGATACGCAGTATTTT. Its protein product is CASSSGRAGTDTQYF. The rearrangement links TRBV6-5 to TRBJ2-3, with 10 bases identical to TRBD2. Germline trimming cut 5 bases from V and 1 base from J; bases unmatched to any gene: 3. This CDR3 has 15 residues. Germline assignment: CDR1 MNHEY and CDR2 SVGAGI.

The chain combines TRBV19 with TRBJ1-2, with D perhaps matching TRBD1 (6 bases). CDR1 is LNHDA, CDR2 SQIVND, per germline (reference sequence). Trimming removed 5 bases at V and 3 bases at J, with 16 bases between. CDR3 size: 15 residues. CDR3 sequence reads: CASSPQGRGDYGYTF. The DNA of the CDR3 is TGTGCCAGTAGTCCCCAGGGCAGGGGAGACTATGGCTACACCTTC.

The rearrangement links TRBV20-1 to TRBJ1-4; D gene uncertain. V was clipped by 3 bases and J by 8 bases, with 13 bases between them. Germline V gives CDR1 DFQATT, CDR2 SNEGSKA (reference sequence). The CDR3 consists of 13 residues. In DNA, the CDR3 is TGCAGTGCTAGTGTCGGCGGGTTAGAAAAACTGTTTTTT. Translation: CSASVGGLEKLFF.

This clone appeared a few times. The rearrangement uses TRBV7-2 and TRBJ2-1; 10 bases match TRBD2. Germline V lookup: CDR1 SGHTA, CDR2 FQGNSA. Germline trimming cut 6 bases from V and 2 bases from J; bases unmatched to any gene: 7. The CDR3 runs 16 residues. The DNA for the CDR3 is TGTGCCAGCAGGCTCCGGACTAGCGGAGCCTACAATGAGCAGTTCTTC. It encodes CASRLRTSGAYNEQFF.

The J gene is TRBJ1-2, the V gene TRBV11-2; maybe TRBD1 (5 bases). Germline CDR1 and CDR2: SGHAT and FQNNGV. V lost 5 bases to trimming and J lost 3 bases, with 13 bases between them. This CDR3 has 14 residues. CDR3 in amino acids: CASSRQPGDYGYTF. The DNA of the CDR3 is TGTGCCAGCAGCCGACAGCCGGGTGACTATGGCTACACCTTC.

This clone was detected a few times. J is TRBJ2-7 and V is TRBV6-5, with 7 bases fitting TRBD2. CDR1 MNHEY and CDR2 SVGAGI come from the germline V gene. V dropped 5 bases and J dropped 2; count of bases not matched to a gene: 6. The CDR3 is made up of 14 amino acids. In DNA, the CDR3 is TGTGCCAGCAGTCCTACTAGCGTAGCCTACGAGCAGTACGTC. Protein sequence: CASSPTSVAYEQYV.

This clone is a singleton in its sample. The chain combines TRBV10-1 with TRBJ2-5; 10 positions match TRBD1. From germline, CDR1 is WNHNN and CDR2 SYGVQD (reference sequence). V shed 0 bases, J shed 5 bases, and the junction held 3 bases outside the gene matches. The CDR3 extends over 15 amino acids. The CDR3 is CASSESMGQGETQYF. In DNA, the CDR3 is TGCGCCAGCAGTGAGTCCATGGGACAGGGGGAGACCCAGTACTTC.

The chain uses TRBV4-1 and TRBJ1-4, with TRBD1 matching over 7 bases. J gave up 5 bases and V 1 base, and 10 bases lay outside the gene matches. The CDR3 sequence is 17 residues long. Germline-derived CDR1 and CDR2 are MGHRA and YSYEKL. The CDR3 sequence: CASSQGQRTGGNEKLFF. The CDR3 nucleotides are TGCGCCAGCAGCCAAGGACAACGGACAGGCGGAAATGAAAAACTGTTTTTT.

CDR3 DNA: TGTGCCTGGAGTGTACACAGGGAGGGAAACACCATATATTTT. As protein: CAWSVHREGNTIYF. This sequence joins TRBV30 and TRBJ1-3; tentative D call: TRBD1 (6 bases). There are 14 residues in the CDR3. V lost 0 bases, J lost 4 bases, and 10 bases lay in between. CDR1 and CDR2 from the germline V gene are GTSNPN and SVGIG (reference sequence).

The chain combines TRBV6-5 with TRBJ1-1; 7 nucleotides agree with TRBD1. The CDR3 has 14 amino acids. J was trimmed by 0 bases and V by 6 bases; bases with no gene match: 4. Germline CDR1 MNHEY, CDR2 SVGAGI. The CDR3 protein is CASSQGQLNTEAFF. The CDR3 coding sequence is TGTGCCAGCAGCCAGGGACAGCTGAACACTGAAGCTTTCTTT.

The genes are TRBV3-1 (or the pseudogene TRBV3-2) and TRBJ1-3; D not resolved. V gave up 0 bases and J gave up 3 bases, with 15 bases separating them. Per germline, CDR1 LGHDT and CDR2 YNNKEL (reference sequence). The CDR3 extends over 17 amino acids. CDR3 amino acids: CASSQDQVGRGGNTIYF. The CDR3 DNA reads as TGTGCCAGCAGCCAAGATCAAGTGGGGAGAGGTGGAAACACCATATATTTT.

The chain uses TRBV5-3 and TRBJ2-1; 10 bases fit TRBD2. TRBV5-3 is an ORF; its function is uncertain. V shed 4 bases and J 0 bases; nucleotides not matched to a gene: 7. The CDR3 is made up of 17 amino acids. The CDR3 here is CARSPTSGPLSYNEQFF. CDR3 DNA: TGTGCCAGAAGCCCGACTAGCGGGCCCCTCTCCTACAATGAGCAGTTCTTC.

CDR3 sequence reads: CASSPGLYTGELFF. As DNA, the CDR3 is TGTGCCAGCAGCCCCGGACTCTACACCGGGGAGCTGTTTTTT. V gene TRBV5-8 combines with J gene TRBJ2-2; D is perhaps TRBD2 (5 bases). The germline V gene encodes CDR1 SGHTS and CDR2 YDEGEE. The CDR3 totals 14 residues. The V end was cut by 4 bases, the J end by 3 bases, with 10 bases between.

This chain uses TRBV6-1 with TRBJ1-2; the match to TRBD1 covers 7 bases. Losses at the gene ends were 3 bases for V and 8 bases for J; bases not matched to a gene: 9. The CDR3 is made up of 14 amino acids. CDR1 and CDR2 from the germline V gene are MNHNS and SASEGT. CDR3 protein: CASSERGLREGYTF. The CDR3 DNA is TGTGCCAGCAGTGAGAGGGGGCTGCGCGAGGGCTACACCTTC.

This clone was picked up a small number of times. The V call is TRBV18, the J call TRBJ2-1; weak D call: TRBD2 (5 bases). Germline lookup yields CDR1 KGHSH and CDR2 LQKENI. CDR3 length equals 17 residues. V was cut by 1 base and J by 4 bases, with 17 bases left in between. CDR3 amino acids: CASSPRRARGGYNEQFF. The CDR3, as DNA: TGTGCCAGCTCACCACGGCGGGCCCGAGGAGGTTACAATGAGCAGTTCTTC.